This T cell receptor (beta chain) was observed in a study of blood T cell repertoires in COVID-19 (dated by TCRdb to 2019 to 2021). Regarding the research as a whole: Samples covering the acute and convalescent phases of COVID-19 were provided by collaborators in the United States, Italy and Spain. The material from the prospective study consisted of cDNA or gDNA derived from T cells, B-cell-depleted T cells, or PBMCs. HLA class I and class II types, where available, came from metadata supplied by the sample provider rather than from assay-based typing. The samples were drawn from the first 160 participants of the ongoing ImmuneRACE study and from 950 to 1,500 subjects provided by 6 global collaborators. The dataset comprised deeply sampled blood TCRbeta repertoires from subjects exposed to, actively infected with, or recovered from COVID-19. The repertoires were released in a freely available public database intended as a resource for research on the immune response to SARS-CoV-2. Sample metadata almost always included a de-identified subject ID, COVID-19 status, age in years and sex. The paper's findings and limits, for the study overall: The quantity of clinical and demographic metadata differed by source and by participant and was supplied without curation.

One collaborating source in Seattle enrolled patients while the patients were actively infected and followed the patients over time throughout the course of disease. Collaborating institutions collected whole blood in K2EDTA tubes following their own protocols. For TCRbeta analysis, collaborators shipped samples as frozen whole blood, isolated PBMCs, or DNA extracted from either of those sample types. Details on this clone: Its antigen is currently not known. The record has no base qualities; no much larger clone is one base away.

TCRbeta CDR3 regions were amplified from genomic DNA using the immunoSEQ Assay, a bias-controlled multiplex PCR. As for how the authors treated the data: The number of nucleated cells in each sample was estimated from the amplification of reference gene primers within the assay. Sequence reads were collapsed and filtered to measure the absolute abundance of every unique TCRbeta CDR3 rearrangement. Productive Simpson clonality was computed per sample as the square root of Simpson's diversity index over productive rearrangements. TCRdb mirrors the immuneACCESS table, restricted to in-frame sequences. Some clones are absent from its copies; in checked studies, under half trace to an unresolved V gene, and the reason for the others is unknown. V and J calls plus clone size are reproduced from that table; the DNA served to infer D and trimming. This sample is represented by hundreds of thousands of clones; about 90% of them were singletons. The ten largest clones take up 11% of the sample.

Sequencing used peripheral blood. This receptor was obtained from a young woman with COVID-19, enrolled during active disease.

The DNA is TGTGCCAGCCTAGCAGCAACTAATGAAAAACTGTTTTTT. This translates into CASLAATNEKLFF. Recombination connected TRBV18 to TRBJ1-4, with the D gene uncertain. V and J lose 8 bases and 0 bases, and a span of 7 bases separates them. Including cysteine and phenylalanine, the CDR3 has 13 amino acids. Just CDR3 DNA is preserved here, 39 bases in frame from base 1. The germline V gene specifies KGHSH as CDR1 and LQKENI as CDR2.